This section outlines one TCR beta chain sequence together with its context. This entry is derived from a study of beta chain features in type 1 diabetes. Germline loops: CDR1 SGHRS, CDR2 YFSETQ. Trimming stripped 4 bases from V and 0 bases from J, with 16 bases between. This CDR3 has 16 residues. Via CD45RO/CCR7/CD25/CD127/CD95/CD27, cells of the CD4+ naive, central memory, regulatory and stem cell-like memory subsets were sorted. Reverse transcription of all isolated RNA meant that expressed TCRB transcripts were sequenced. Profiling relied on immunoSEQ multiplex PCR, and the TCRdb table lists in-frame clones only, not all of them. The profile shows under 950,000 clones, 15% to 20% of them singletons.

Source material: naive CD4+ T cells from blood. The chain employs TRBV5-1 and TRBJ1-2, with D maybe TRBD1 (5 bases). This TCR derives from a woman younger than 30 in good health. The CDR3 DNA sequence: TGCGCCAGCAGCGGCGGGGGTCCGCAAGCTAACTATGGCTACACCTTC. This gives the protein CASSGGGPQANYGYTF.